Shown below are 6 T cell receptor beta chains from a single sample sequenced in a study of cytomegalovirus exposure and HLA in healthy donors. This PCR relied on a set of 60 Vbeta primers and 13 Jbeta primers. Clones were sequenced by immunoSEQ multiplex PCR, and TCRdb holds only the in-frame ones, with some missing. Altogether 150,000 to 200,000 clones are present, approximately 80% being singletons, with the ten largest covering roughly 2%. Material: PBMCs. These receptors all stem from a woman aged 18 to 35 in good health and CMV-seropositive.

The chain employs TRBV23-1 and TRBJ2-7; 9 nucleotides line up with TRBD1. TRBV23-1 qualifies as an ORF whose function is uncertain. The trim removed 0 bases at V and 3 bases at J, leaving 9 bases unmatched. This CDR3 has 17 amino acids. CDR3 amino acids: CASSQSEDRGRHYEQYV. The CDR3 DNA follows: TGCGCCAGCAGTCAATCGGAGGACAGGGGACGCCACTACGAGCAGTACGTC.

The table lists this clone with a count of one. V is TRBV5-1 and J is TRBJ1-2, with D unresolved. Deletions cut 0 bases from V and 6 bases from J, with 15 bases between. Germline V gene sequence: CDR1 SGHRS, CDR2 YFSETQ. The CDR3 sequence is 15 residues long. The CDR3 DNA follows: TGCGCCAGCAGCTTGGTTTCGGAGGGCCTAGATGGCTACACCTTC. It specifies CASSLVSEGLDGYTF.

The rearrangement links TRBV5-1 to TRBJ2-3; 11 nucleotides align to TRBD2. This CDR3 has 17 residues. Germline loops: CDR1 SGHRS, CDR2 YFSETQ. The junction had 5 bases not matched to a gene; V was cut back by 2 bases and J by 0 bases. The CDR3, as DNA: TGCGCCAGCAGCTTTGGGCTAGCGGGGGGTAGCACAGATACGCAGTATTTT. Amino acid sequence: CASSFGLAGGSTDTQYF.

The rearrangement joins TRBV6-1 to TRBJ1-6; perhaps TRBD1 as D (6 bases). With 4 bases removed from V and 5 bases from J, the gap between germline ends came to 12 bases. Germline V lookup: CDR1 MNHNS, CDR2 SASEGT. CDR3 length: 15 amino acids. The CDR3 loop is CASSVDRPNNSPLHF. CDR3 bases: TGTGCCAGCAGTGTCGACAGGCCCAATAATTCACCCCTCCACTTT.

To note about this clone: The junction differs from germline at one of its ends, possibly a read error. This chain connects TRBV29-1 to TRBJ2-4; possibly TRBD2 for D (6 bases). CDR1 SQVTM and CDR2 ANQGSEA come from the germline V gene. The CDR3 loop spans 14 amino acids. DNA for the CDR3: TGCAGCGTTGAAACGGCGGGGACCAAAAACAGTCAGTACTTC. Translated, it gives CSVETAGTKNSQYF.

The chain couples TRBV6-1 to TRBJ2-7, with D tentatively TRBD1 (6 bases). From germline, CDR1 is MNHNS and CDR2 SASEGT. The CDR3 length is 13 residues. V dropped 5 bases and J dropped 2 bases, with 10 bases sitting between them. The CDR3 DNA follows: TGTGCCAGCAGTTGGACAGAGCCCTACGAGCAGTACGTC. This encodes CASSWTEPYEQYV.